Below, one TCR beta chain is given with its context. What it binds is unknown. HTBI primers from iRepertoire and Arm-PCR of CDR3 regions yielded the TCR beta libraries. In the original analysis: About 60 TRBV and 14 TRBJ segments were identified across samples. TCRdb itself ran the multiplex PCR reads through MiXCR, one entry per CDR3 protein. None of the V and J calls come from the authors' own analysis; TCRdb made them. The sample carries 300,000 to 450,000 distinct CDR3 sequences, less than 20% recorded once. Stated time point: newly diagnosed GD, antithyroid drugs for less than 3 months. Preparation of the TCR library used RNA extracted from PBMCs. The sample belongs to a study of regulatory T cells in long-lasting Graves disease. General observations from the study: Favoring TRBV28, TRBJ1-2 and TRBJ2-5 was a feature seen in persistent disease.

This CDR3 is 14 amino acids long. In germline, CDR1 is DFQATT, CDR2 SNEGSKA (reference sequence). V was cut by 3 bases and J by 1 base, with 12 bases left in between. The chain has TRBV20-1 and TRBJ2-5, with D possibly matching TRBD1 (5 bases). The sample here was peripheral blood mononuclear cells (PBMCs), taken at new diagnosis, from a patient treated with antithyroid drugs. The TCR sequence derives from a female donor with Graves disease. CDR3 sequence: CSARSTASQETQYF. The CDR3 nucleotides are TGCAGTGCTAGGTCGACAGCCTCCCAAGAGACCCAGTACTTC.